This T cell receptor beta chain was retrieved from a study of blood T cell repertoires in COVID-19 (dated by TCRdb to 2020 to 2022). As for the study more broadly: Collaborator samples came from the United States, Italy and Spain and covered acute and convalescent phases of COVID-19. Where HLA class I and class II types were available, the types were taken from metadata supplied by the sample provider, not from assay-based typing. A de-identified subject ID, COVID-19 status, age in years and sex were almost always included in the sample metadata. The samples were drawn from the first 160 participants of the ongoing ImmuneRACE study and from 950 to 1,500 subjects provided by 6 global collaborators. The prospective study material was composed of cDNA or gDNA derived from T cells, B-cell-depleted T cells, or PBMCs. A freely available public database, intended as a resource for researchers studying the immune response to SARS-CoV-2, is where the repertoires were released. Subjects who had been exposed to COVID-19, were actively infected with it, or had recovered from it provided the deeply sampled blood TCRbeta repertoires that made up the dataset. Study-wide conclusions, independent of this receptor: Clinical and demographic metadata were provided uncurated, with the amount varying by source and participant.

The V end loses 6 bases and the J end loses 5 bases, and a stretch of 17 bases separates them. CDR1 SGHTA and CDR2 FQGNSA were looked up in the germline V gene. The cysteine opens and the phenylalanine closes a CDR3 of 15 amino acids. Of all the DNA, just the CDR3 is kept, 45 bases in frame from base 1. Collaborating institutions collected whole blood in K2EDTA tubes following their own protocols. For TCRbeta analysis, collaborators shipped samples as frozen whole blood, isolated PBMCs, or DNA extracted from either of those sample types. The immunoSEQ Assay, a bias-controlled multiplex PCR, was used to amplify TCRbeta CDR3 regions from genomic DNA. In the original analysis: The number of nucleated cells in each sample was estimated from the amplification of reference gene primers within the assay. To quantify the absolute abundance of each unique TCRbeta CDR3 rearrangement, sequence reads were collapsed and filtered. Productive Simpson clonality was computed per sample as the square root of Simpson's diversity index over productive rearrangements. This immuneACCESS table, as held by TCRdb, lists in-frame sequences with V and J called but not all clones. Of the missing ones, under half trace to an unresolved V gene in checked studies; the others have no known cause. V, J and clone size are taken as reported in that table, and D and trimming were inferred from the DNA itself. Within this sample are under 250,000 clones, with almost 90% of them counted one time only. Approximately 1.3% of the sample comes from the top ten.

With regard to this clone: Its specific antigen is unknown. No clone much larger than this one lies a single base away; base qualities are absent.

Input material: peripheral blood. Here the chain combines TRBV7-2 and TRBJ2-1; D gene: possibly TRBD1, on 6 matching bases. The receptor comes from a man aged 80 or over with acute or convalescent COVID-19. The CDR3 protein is CASSWFGQSNNEQFF. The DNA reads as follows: TGTGCCAGCAGTTGGTTCGGACAGAGCAACAATGAGCAGTTCTTC.